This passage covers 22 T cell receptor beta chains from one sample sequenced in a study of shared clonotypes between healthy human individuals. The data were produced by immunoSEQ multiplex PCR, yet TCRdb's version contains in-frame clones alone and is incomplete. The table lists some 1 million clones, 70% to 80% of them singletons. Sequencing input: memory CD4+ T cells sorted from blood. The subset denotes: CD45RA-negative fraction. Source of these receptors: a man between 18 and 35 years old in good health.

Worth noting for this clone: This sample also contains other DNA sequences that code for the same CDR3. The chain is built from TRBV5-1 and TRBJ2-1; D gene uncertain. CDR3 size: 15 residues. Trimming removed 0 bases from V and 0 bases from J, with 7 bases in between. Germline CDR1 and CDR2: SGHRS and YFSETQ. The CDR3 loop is CASSLDSPSYNEQFF. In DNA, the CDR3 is TGCGCCAGCAGCTTGGACTCCCCCTCCTACAATGAGCAGTTCTTC.

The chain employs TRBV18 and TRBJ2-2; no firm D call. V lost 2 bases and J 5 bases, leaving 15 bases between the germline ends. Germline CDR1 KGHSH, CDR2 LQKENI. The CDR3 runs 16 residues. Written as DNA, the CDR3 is TGTGCCAGCTCACCATCCCAGCAGTCGGTAACCGGGGAGCTGTTTTTT. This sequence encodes CASSPSQQSVTGELFF.

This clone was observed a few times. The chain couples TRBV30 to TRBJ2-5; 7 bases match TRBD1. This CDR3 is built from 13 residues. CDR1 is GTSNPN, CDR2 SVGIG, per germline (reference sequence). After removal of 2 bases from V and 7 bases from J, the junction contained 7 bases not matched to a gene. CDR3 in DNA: TGTGCCTGGAGTAAGAACAGGGGAGTGACCCAGTACTTC. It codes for CAWSKNRGVTQYF.

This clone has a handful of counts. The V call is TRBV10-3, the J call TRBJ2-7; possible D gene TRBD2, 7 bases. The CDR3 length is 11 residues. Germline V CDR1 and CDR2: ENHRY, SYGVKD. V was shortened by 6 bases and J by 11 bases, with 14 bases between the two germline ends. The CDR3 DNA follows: TGTGCCATCAGGGGGGGGGCGCAAGAGTACTTC. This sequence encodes CAIRGGAQEYF.

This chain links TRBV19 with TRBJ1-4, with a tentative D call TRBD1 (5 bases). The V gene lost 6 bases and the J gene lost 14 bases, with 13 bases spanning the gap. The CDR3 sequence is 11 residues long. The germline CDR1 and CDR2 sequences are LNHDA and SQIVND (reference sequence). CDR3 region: CASSPPGRLFF. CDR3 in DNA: TGTGCCAGTAGCCCTCCGGGACGTCTGTTTTTT. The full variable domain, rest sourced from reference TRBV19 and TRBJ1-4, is DGGITQSPKYLFRKEGQNVTLSCEQNLNHDAMYWYRQDPGQGLRLIYYSQIVNDFQKGDIAEGYSVSREKKESFPLTVTSAQKNPTAFYLCASSPPGRLFFGSGTQLSVL.

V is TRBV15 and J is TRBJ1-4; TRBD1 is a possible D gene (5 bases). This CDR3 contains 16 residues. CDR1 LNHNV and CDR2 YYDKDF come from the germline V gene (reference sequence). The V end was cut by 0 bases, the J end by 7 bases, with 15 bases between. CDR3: CATSRDRGAPGEKLFF. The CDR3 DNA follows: TGTGCCACCAGCAGAGATAGAGGGGCGCCGGGTGAAAAACTGTTTTTT.

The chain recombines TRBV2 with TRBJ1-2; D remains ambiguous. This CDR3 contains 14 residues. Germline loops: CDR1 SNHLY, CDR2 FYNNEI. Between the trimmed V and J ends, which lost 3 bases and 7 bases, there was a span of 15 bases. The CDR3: CASSEAGRSGGYTF. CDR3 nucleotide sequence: TGTGCCAGCAGTGAGGCCGGGAGGTCCGGTGGCTACACCTTC.

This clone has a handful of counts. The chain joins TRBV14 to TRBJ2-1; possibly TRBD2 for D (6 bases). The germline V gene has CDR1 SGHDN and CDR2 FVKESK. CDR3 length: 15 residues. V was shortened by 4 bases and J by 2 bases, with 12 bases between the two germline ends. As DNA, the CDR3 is TGTGCCAGCAGCCGCATGGGAGGAACCTACAATGAGCAGTTCTTC. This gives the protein CASSRMGGTYNEQFF.

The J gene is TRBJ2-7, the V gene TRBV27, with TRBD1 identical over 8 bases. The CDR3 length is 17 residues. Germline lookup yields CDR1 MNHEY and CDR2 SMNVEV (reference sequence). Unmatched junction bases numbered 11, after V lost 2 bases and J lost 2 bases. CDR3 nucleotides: TGTGCCAGCAGTTTACTGTCCGGACAGGGTACCGCCTACGAGCAGTACTTC. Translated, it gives CASSLLSGQGTAYEQYF.

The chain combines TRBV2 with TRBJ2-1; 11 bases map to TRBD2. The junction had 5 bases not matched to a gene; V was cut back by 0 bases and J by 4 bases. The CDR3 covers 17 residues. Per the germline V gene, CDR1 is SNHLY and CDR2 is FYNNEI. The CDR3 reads CASSEAQLAGAYNEQFF. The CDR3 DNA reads TGTGCCAGCAGTGAAGCTCAACTAGCGGGGGCTTACAATGAGCAGTTCTTC. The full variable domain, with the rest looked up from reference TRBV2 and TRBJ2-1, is EPEVTQTPSHQVTQMGQEVILRCVPISNHLYFYWYRQILGQKVEFLVSFYNNEISEKSEIFDDQFSVERPDGSNFTLKIRSTKLEDSAMYFCASSEAQLAGAYNEQFFGPGTRLTVL.

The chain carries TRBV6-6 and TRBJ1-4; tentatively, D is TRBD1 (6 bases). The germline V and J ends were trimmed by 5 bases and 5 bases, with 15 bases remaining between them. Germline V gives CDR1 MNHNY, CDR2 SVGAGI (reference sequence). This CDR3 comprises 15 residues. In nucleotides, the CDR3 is TGTGCCAGCAGTACAGGGAAGGTGTCGAATGAAAAACTGTTTTTT. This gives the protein CASSTGKVSNEKLFF.

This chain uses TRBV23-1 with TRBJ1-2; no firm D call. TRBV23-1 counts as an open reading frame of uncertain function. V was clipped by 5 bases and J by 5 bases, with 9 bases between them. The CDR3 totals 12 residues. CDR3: CASSWAFYGYTF. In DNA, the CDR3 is TGCGCCAGCAGTTGGGCCTTTTATGGCTACACCTTC.

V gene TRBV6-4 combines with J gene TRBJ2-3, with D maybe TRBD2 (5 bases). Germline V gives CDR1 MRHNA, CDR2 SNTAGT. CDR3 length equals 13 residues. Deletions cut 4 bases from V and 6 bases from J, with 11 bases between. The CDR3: CASSGGPRDTQYF. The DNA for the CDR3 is TGTGCCAGCAGTGGAGGGCCGAGGGATACGCAGTATTTT.

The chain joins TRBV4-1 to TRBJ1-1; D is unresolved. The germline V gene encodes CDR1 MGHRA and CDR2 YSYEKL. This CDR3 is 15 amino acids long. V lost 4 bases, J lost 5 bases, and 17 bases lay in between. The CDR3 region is CASSRGEGGYTEAFF. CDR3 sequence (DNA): TGCGCCAGCAGCCGCGGCGAGGGAGGATATACTGAAGCTTTCTTT.

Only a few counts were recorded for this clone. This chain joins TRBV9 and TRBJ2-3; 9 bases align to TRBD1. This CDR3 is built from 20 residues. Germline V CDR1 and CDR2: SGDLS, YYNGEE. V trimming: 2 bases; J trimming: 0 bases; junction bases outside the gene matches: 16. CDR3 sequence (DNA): TGTGCCAGCAGCGTCCTCGGACAGGGGCAAGGACTACCAAGCACAGATACGCAGTATTTT. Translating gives CASSVLGQGQGLPSTDTQYF.

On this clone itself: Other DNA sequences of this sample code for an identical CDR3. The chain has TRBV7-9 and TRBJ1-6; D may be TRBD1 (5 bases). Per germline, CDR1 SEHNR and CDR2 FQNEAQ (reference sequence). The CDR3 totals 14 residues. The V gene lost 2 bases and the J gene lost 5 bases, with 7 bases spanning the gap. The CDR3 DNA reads TGTGCCAGCAGCTTAATACAGGATAATTCACCCCTCCACTTT. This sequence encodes CASSLIQDNSPLHF.

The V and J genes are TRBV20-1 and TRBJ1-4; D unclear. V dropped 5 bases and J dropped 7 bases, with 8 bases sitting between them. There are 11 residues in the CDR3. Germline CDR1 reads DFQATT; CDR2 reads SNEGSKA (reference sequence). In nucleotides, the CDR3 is TGCAGTGCTGCGGTCGGTGAAAAACTGTTTTTT. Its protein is CSAAVGEKLFF.

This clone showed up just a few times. In DNA, the CDR3 is TGTGCCAGCTCATTCACAGGGGTGAGCAAGCCCCAGCATTTT. Its protein is CASSFTGVSKPQHF. The chain combines TRBV18 with TRBJ1-5, with TRBD1 matching 7 bases. The V gene end was trimmed by 5 bases and the J gene end by 8 bases; junction bases not matched to a gene: 9. Germline V gives CDR1 KGHSH, CDR2 LQKENI. The CDR3 has 14 amino acids. The whole variable domain, remainder taken from reference TRBV18 and TRBJ1-5, is NAGVMQNPRHLVRRRGQEARLRCSPMKGHSHVYWYRQLPEEGLKFMVYLQKENIIDESGMPKERFSAEFPKEGPSILRIQQVVRGDSAAYFCASSFTGVSKPQHFGDGTRLSIL.

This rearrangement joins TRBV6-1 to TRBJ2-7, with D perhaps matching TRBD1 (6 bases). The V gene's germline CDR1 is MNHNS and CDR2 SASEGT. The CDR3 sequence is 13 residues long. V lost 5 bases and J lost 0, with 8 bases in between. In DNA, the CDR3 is TGTGCCAGCAGTTGGACAGACTCCTACGAGCAGTACTTC. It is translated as CASSWTDSYEQYF.

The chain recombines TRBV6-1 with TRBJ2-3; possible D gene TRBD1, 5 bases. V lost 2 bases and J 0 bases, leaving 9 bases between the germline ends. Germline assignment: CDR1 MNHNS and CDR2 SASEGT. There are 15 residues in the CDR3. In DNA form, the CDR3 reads TGTGCCAGCAGTGAAATCGGACAAAGCACAGATACGCAGTATTTT. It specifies CASSEIGQSTDTQYF.

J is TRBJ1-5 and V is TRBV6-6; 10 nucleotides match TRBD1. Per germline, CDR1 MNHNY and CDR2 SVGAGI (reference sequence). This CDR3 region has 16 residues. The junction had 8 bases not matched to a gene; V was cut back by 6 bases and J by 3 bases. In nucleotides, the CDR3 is TGTGCCAGCAGGCCCGGGGACAGGGGTGACAATCAGCCCCAGCATTTT. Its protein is CASRPGDRGDNQPQHF.

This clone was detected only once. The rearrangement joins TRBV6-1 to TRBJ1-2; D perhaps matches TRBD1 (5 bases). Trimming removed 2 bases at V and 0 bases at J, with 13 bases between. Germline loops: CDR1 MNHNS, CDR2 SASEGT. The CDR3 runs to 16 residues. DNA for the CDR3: TGTGCCAGCAGTGAATTTACAGGAGTTACTAACTATGGCTACACCTTC. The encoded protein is CASSEFTGVTNYGYTF.